This TCR beta chain is from a study of shared clonotypes between healthy human individuals. Study observations and caveats: Specimens sampled were limited to blood, with tissue repertoires likely differing.

A note on this clone: Its antigen remains unidentified.

V was shortened by 2 bases and J by 2 bases, with 6 bases between the two germline ends. The V gene's germline CDR1 is SGHTA and CDR2 FQGNSA. The CDR3 loop spans 13 amino acids. Measured with immunoSEQ multiplex PCR; TCRdb has only the in-frame clones, and not every one. The data hold more than 2 million clones, with around 95% observed a single time. The sequence came from a man aged 18 to 29 in good health. The sample taken for sequencing was naive CD4+ T cells sorted from blood. Indicated subset: CD45RA+ positively selected. V gene TRBV7-2 combines with J gene TRBJ1-1; no reliable D call. The CDR3 region has the DNA TGTGCCAGCAGCTTAACCCCCAACACTGAAGCTTTCTTT. This translates into CASSLTPNTEAFF.